Listed below are T cell receptor beta chains from one sample, sequenced in a study of response to subunit inactivated influenza vaccine. TCRdb passed the RT-PCR reads through MiXCR, listing each CDR3 protein once. The sample has more than 450,000 distinct CDR3 sequences; about 11% are singletons. Sequenced here: PBMCs from blood, sampled on the day of vaccination. The source of these receptors is a man aged 45-65 years who received an inactivated influenza vaccine. Both conserved end residues are part of each CDR3. D genes are given only for firm matches. A row's size may be missing; if present it is once, few, many or a size class.

clone_size,v_call,d_call,j_call,cdr3_aa,cdr3_nt
few,TRBV9,NA,TRBJ1-6,CASSPTTGLSNSPLHF,TGTGCCAGCAGCCCAACGACAGGATTAAGTAATTCACCCCTCCACTTT
few,TRBV20-1,NA,TRBJ2-7,CSARDIPEQYF,TGCAGTGCTAGAGATATACCGGAGCAGTACTTC
few,TRBV6-5,NA,TRBJ2-1,CASSSRTGEVDEQFF,TGTGCCAGCAGTTCAAGGACGGGGGAGGTCGATGAGCAGTTCTTC
many,TRBV6-1,TRBD1,TRBJ1-4,CASSPRTGELNEKLFF,TGTGCCAGCAGTCCCCGGACAGGGGAACTCAATGAAAAACTGTTTTTT
few,TRBV18,NA,TRBJ2-1,CASSPLVGRSYNEQFF,TGTGCCAGCTCCCCCCTAGTGGGTCGCTCCTACAATGAGCAGTTCTTC
NA,TRBV20-1,NA,TRBJ2-6,CSARDWASYSGANVLTF,TGCAGTGCTAGAGACTGGGCCTCGTACTCTGGGGCCAACGTCCTGACTTTC
many,TRBV7-2,NA,TRBJ1-2,CASSLGLGGYTF,TGTGCCAGCAGCTTGGGCCTGGGAGGCTACACCTTC
many,TRBV12-3/TRBV12-4,NA,TRBJ2-4,CASSLDAATSGDIQYF,TGTGCCAGCAGTTTAGATGCAGCGACCAGTGGAGACATTCAGTACTTC
few,TRBV5-1,TRBD2,TRBJ2-7,CASSLAPGRSSSYEQYF,TGCGCCAGCAGCTTGGCTCCCGGGAGGTCATCGTCCTACGAGCAGTACTTC
few,TRBV28,NA,TRBJ2-5,CASSSGGSEETQYF,TGTGCCAGCAGTTCTGGGGGGAGTGAGGAGACCCAGTACTTC
once,TRBV4-2,NA,TRBJ2-7,CASSQSAREVWEQYF,TGTGCCAGCAGCCAATCTGCCAGGGAAGTCTGGGAGCAGTACTTC
NA,TRBV20-1,TRBD2,TRBJ2-3,CSARFSGGENTQYF,TGCAGTGCTAGATTTAGCGGGGGCGAGAATACGCAGTATTTT
many,TRBV5-1,NA,TRBJ2-7,CASSLGDQSYEQYF,TGCGCCAGCAGCTTGGGGGACCAATCCTACGAGCAGTACTTC
many,TRBV5-1,NA,TRBJ2-3,CASSLGQHSSTDTQYF,TGCGCCAGCAGCTTGGGACAGCATTCTAGCACAGATACGCAGTATTTT
few,TRBV11-1,NA,TRBJ1-1,CASSPRTSVGVMNTEAFF,TGTGCCAGCAGTCCCAGGACGTCGGTGGGAGTCATGAACACTGAAGCTTTCTTT
few,TRBV5-1,NA,TRBJ1-4,CASSPGGLREKLFF,TGCGCCAGCAGCCCCGGGGGTTTGAGGGAAAAACTGTTTTTT
NA,TRBV12-3/TRBV12-4,NA,TRBJ1-5,CASTNGGRMNQPQHF,TGTGCCAGCACCAACGGGGGGAGGATGAATCAGCCCCAGCATTTT
NA,TRBV6-2/TRBV6-3,NA,TRBJ2-6,CASSPLGGPSSGANVLTF,TGTGCCAGCAGTCCCCTGGGCGGGCCGAGCTCTGGGGCCAACGTCCTGACTTTC
few,TRBV18,TRBD1,TRBJ1-1,CASSPPGYEQGTEAFF,TGTGCCAGCTCACCACCGGGGTACGAACAGGGGACTGAAGCTTTCTTT
many,TRBV2,TRBD1,TRBJ2-4,CASRLTGVGAKNIQYF,TGTGCCAGCAGGTTAACAGGGGTAGGAGCCAAAAACATTCAGTACTTC
NA,TRBV11-2,NA,TRBJ2-1,CASSFRAASYNEQFF,TGTGCCAGCAGCTTTCGAGCGGCGTCCTACAATGAGCAGTTCTTC
few,TRBV6-1,TRBD2,TRBJ2-7,CASNWDYQSYEQYF,TGTGCCAGCAACTGGGACTACCAATCCTACGAGCAGTACTTC
NA,TRBV7-2,TRBD2,TRBJ2-5,CASSLPTSGSETQYF,TGTGCCAGCAGCTTACCGACTAGCGGGAGTGAGACCCAGTACTTC
NA,TRBV5-1,TRBD1,TRBJ2-1,CASSRDRPYNEQFF,TGCGCCAGCAGCAGGGACAGACCCTACAATGAGCAGTTCTTC
NA,TRBV20-1,TRBD2,TRBJ2-5,CSALQREGFMAAQYF,TGCAGTGCTCTCCAGCGGGAGGGGTTTATGGCGGCCCAGTACTTC
NA,TRBV12-3/TRBV12-4,NA,TRBJ2-7,CASSLADPLEQYF,TGTGCCAGCAGTTTAGCGGACCCTCTGGAGCAGTACTTC
NA,TRBV5-1,NA,TRBJ2-2,CASETGGFDTGELFF,TGCGCCAGCGAAACCGGGGGCTTCGACACCGGGGAGCTGTTTTTT